A selection of T cell receptor beta chains follows, all from one sample in a study of cytomegalovirus exposure and HLA in healthy donors. Sequenced by immunoSEQ multiplex PCR; TCRdb stores in-frame clones only, minus some. This table holds approximately 150,000 clones, roughly 70% found once. The sample was PBMCs. The receptors originated from a woman aged 18-29 years in good health and CMV-seropositive. CDR3s include the opening cysteine and the closing phenylalanine or tryptophan. Fields, in order: CDR3 length, V gene, J gene, clone size, D gene, CDR3 DNA, CDR3 protein. D genes are given only for firm matches. The size of a clone is reported for some rows only, either as once, few or many, or as a class for expanded clones.

len: 15
v_gene: TRBV7-2
j_gene: TRBJ1-2
abundance: .
d_gene: TRBD1
CDR3nt: TGTGCCAGCAGCACCTCGGACAGGGGTGGCTATGGCTACACCTTC
CDR3aa: CASSTSDRGGYGYTF

len: 15
v_gene: TRBV7-6
j_gene: TRBJ2-5
abundance: .
d_gene: TRBD2
CDR3nt: TGTGCCAGCAGCTCGGGACTAGCGGGGCAAGAGACCCAGTACTTC
CDR3aa: CASSSGLAGQETQYF

len: 13
v_gene: TRBV6-1
j_gene: TRBJ2-2
abundance: .
d_gene: .
CDR3nt: TGTGCCAGCACCCTATGGGGGGCCGGGGAGCTGTTTTTT
CDR3aa: CASTLWGAGELFF

len: 15
v_gene: TRBV4-2
j_gene: TRBJ2-1
abundance: .
d_gene: TRBD2
CDR3nt: TGTGCCAGCAGCCGATCGGCTAGCGGGGGGGCGCAGCAGTTCTTC
CDR3aa: CASSRSASGGAQQFF

len: 18
v_gene: TRBV2
j_gene: TRBJ1-1
abundance: .
d_gene: TRBD1
CDR3nt: TGTGCCAGCACAACCGACAGGGGCGCAAATGCCGTGAACACTGAAGCTTTCTTT
CDR3aa: CASTTDRGANAVNTEAFF

len: 15
v_gene: TRBV7-2
j_gene: TRBJ1-1
abundance: .
d_gene: TRBD1
CDR3nt: TGTGCCAGCAGCCGATCGACAGGGAAGAACACTGAAGCTTTCTTT
CDR3aa: CASSRSTGKNTEAFF

len: 17
v_gene: TRBV4-3
j_gene: TRBJ2-3
abundance: .
d_gene: TRBD2
CDR3nt: TGCGCCAGCAGCCCTGAGCCTAGCGGGATAATAGCAGATACGCAGTATTTT
CDR3aa: CASSPEPSGIIADTQYF

len: 17
v_gene: TRBV4-1
j_gene: TRBJ2-3
abundance: .
d_gene: .
CDR3nt: TGCGCCAGCAGCCAAGATTTTGAGGGGGGGCAGACAGATACGCAGTATTTT
CDR3aa: CASSQDFEGGQTDTQYF

len: 15
v_gene: TRBV30
j_gene: TRBJ2-7
abundance: .
d_gene: .
CDR3nt: TGTGCCTGGAGTGTTGGGCACACTGGATCCTACGAGCAGTACTTC
CDR3aa: CAWSVGHTGSYEQYF

len: 12
v_gene: TRBV30
j_gene: TRBJ1-4
abundance: .
d_gene: .
CDR3nt: TGTGCCTGTCGGAGGGGTAATGAAAAACTGTTTTTT
CDR3aa: CACRRGNEKLFF

len: 14
v_gene: TRBV6-5
j_gene: TRBJ2-3
abundance: few
d_gene: .
CDR3nt: TGTGCCAGTGCTCGGACTTTACTGACAGATACGCAGTATTTT
CDR3aa: CASARTLLTDTQYF

len: 12
v_gene: TRBV2
j_gene: TRBJ1-6
abundance: .
d_gene: .
CDR3nt: TGTGCCAGCCGTGGAGGGGGGGAACCCCTCCACTTT
CDR3aa: CASRGGGEPLHF

len: 16
v_gene: TRBV23-1
j_gene: TRBJ1-1
abundance: once
d_gene: .
CDR3nt: TGCGCCAGCAGTCAATCGGTAACGGGGGAGAACACTGAAGCTTTCTTT
CDR3aa: CASSQSVTGENTEAFF

len: 13
v_gene: TRBV2
j_gene: TRBJ1-4
abundance: once
d_gene: .
CDR3nt: TGTGCCAGCAGTGAAGCAGGGAGTGAAAAACTGTTTTTT
CDR3aa: CASSEAGSEKLFF

len: 15
v_gene: TRBV15
j_gene: TRBJ2-1
abundance: .
d_gene: TRBD1
CDR3nt: TGTGCCACCAGCAGAGCCGGGACAGGGTACAATGAGCAGTTCTTC
CDR3aa: CATSRAGTGYNEQFF

len: 13
v_gene: TRBV27
j_gene: TRBJ2-7
abundance: .
d_gene: .
CDR3nt: TGTGCCAGCAGTTTAAGAGCCTCCTACGAGCAGTACTTC
CDR3aa: CASSLRASYEQYF

len: 14
v_gene: TRBV6-6
j_gene: TRBJ1-5
abundance: .
d_gene: .
CDR3nt: TGTGCCAGCAGTCCTCAGGGATGGAGTCAGCCCCAGCATTTT
CDR3aa: CASSPQGWSQPQHF

len: 14
v_gene: TRBV7-9
j_gene: TRBJ2-1
abundance: .
d_gene: .
CDR3nt: TGTGCCAGCAGCTTAGCGCTCGACACCAATGAGCAGTTCTTC
CDR3aa: CASSLALDTNEQFF

len: 16
v_gene: TRBV2
j_gene: TRBJ2-1
abundance: .
d_gene: TRBD1
CDR3nt: TGTGCCAGCAGGGGAGAGGGACAGAGAACCTACAATGAGCAGTTCTTC
CDR3aa: CASRGEGQRTYNEQFF

len: 14
v_gene: TRBV27
j_gene: TRBJ2-7
abundance: .
d_gene: TRBD2
CDR3nt: TGTGCCAGCAGTTTGGGGGGACTAGCGAGAGAGCAGTACTTC
CDR3aa: CASSLGGLAREQYF

len: 12
v_gene: TRBV2
j_gene: TRBJ2-1
abundance: .
d_gene: .
CDR3nt: TGTGCCAGTGCGGGTATCAGCAATGAGCAGTTCTTC
CDR3aa: CASAGISNEQFF

len: 15
v_gene: TRBV28
j_gene: TRBJ2-7
abundance: .
d_gene: TRBD2
CDR3nt: TGTGCCAGCACCGGGGGGGGGCAGGACCACTACGAGCAGTACTTC
CDR3aa: CASTGGGQDHYEQYF

len: 16
v_gene: TRBV18
j_gene: TRBJ2-2
abundance: .
d_gene: .
CDR3nt: TGTGCCAGCTCACCTAAGGGGCCCTCAAACACCGGGGAGCTGTTTTTT
CDR3aa: CASSPKGPSNTGELFF

len: 16
v_gene: TRBV15
j_gene: TRBJ2-2
abundance: few
d_gene: .
CDR3nt: TGTGCCACCAGCAGAGATATGGCAGGGGAAACCGGGGAGCTGTTTTTT
CDR3aa: CATSRDMAGETGELFF

len: 16
v_gene: TRBV7-2
j_gene: TRBJ1-2
abundance: .
d_gene: TRBD1
CDR3nt: TGTGCCAGCAGCTTAGGCCTCCCGGACAGGTCCTATGGCTACACCTTC
CDR3aa: CASSLGLPDRSYGYTF

len: 14
v_gene: TRBV14
j_gene: TRBJ2-5
abundance: .
d_gene: .
CDR3nt: TGTGCCAGCAGCCAGAGGGGACTGCGGATGACCCAGTACTTC
CDR3aa: CASSQRGLRMTQYF

len: 14
v_gene: TRBV19
j_gene: TRBJ2-3
abundance: .
d_gene: .
CDR3nt: TGTGCCAGTACCCGCAGCGTTAGGGAGGATACGCAGTATTTT
CDR3aa: CASTRSVREDTQYF

len: 16
v_gene: TRBV18
j_gene: TRBJ1-5
abundance: .
d_gene: TRBD1
CDR3nt: TGTGCCAGCTCATCTGGACAGGTCCTTAGCAATCAGCCCCAGCATTTT
CDR3aa: CASSSGQVLSNQPQHF

len: 16
v_gene: TRBV10-3
j_gene: TRBJ2-7
abundance: few
d_gene: TRBD2
CDR3nt: TGTGCCATCAGTGAGTCGACGGGGGGGAGTGTCTACGAGCAGTACTTC
CDR3aa: CAISESTGGSVYEQYF

len: 15
v_gene: TRBV4-3
j_gene: TRBJ1-1
abundance: .
d_gene: .
CDR3nt: TGCGCCAGCAGCCAAGCTCGGCAGGGAAGGACTGAAGCTTTCTTT
CDR3aa: CASSQARQGRTEAFF

len: 15
v_gene: TRBV18
j_gene: TRBJ2-2
abundance: few
d_gene: TRBD1
CDR3nt: TGTGCCAGCTCACCGAGACAGGGGAACACCGGGGAGCTGTTTTTT
CDR3aa: CASSPRQGNTGELFF

len: 12
v_gene: TRBV19
j_gene: TRBJ1-1
abundance: .
d_gene: .
CDR3nt: TGTGCCAGCTCCGACAGGAACACTGAAGCTTTCTTT
CDR3aa: CASSDRNTEAFF

len: 14
v_gene: TRBV30
j_gene: TRBJ2-1
abundance: once
d_gene: .
CDR3nt: TGTGCCTGGAGCTCGGACAGTCTCTACAATGAGCAGTTCTTC
CDR3aa: CAWSSDSLYNEQFF

len: 12
v_gene: TRBV2
j_gene: TRBJ2-7
abundance: .
d_gene: .
CDR3nt: TGTGCCAGCAGTACATCCGACTTGGGGCAGTACTTC
CDR3aa: CASSTSDLGQYF

len: 12
v_gene: TRBV2
j_gene: TRBJ2-3
abundance: .
d_gene: .
CDR3nt: TGTGCCAGCAAGGGAGACCGAGATACGCAGTATTTT
CDR3aa: CASKGDRDTQYF

len: 16
v_gene: TRBV30
j_gene: TRBJ2-2
abundance: .
d_gene: TRBD2
CDR3nt: TGTGCCTGGAGTGTTAGCGGGGCTACAAACACCGGGGAGCTGTTTTTT
CDR3aa: CAWSVSGATNTGELFF

len: 15
v_gene: TRBV6-1
j_gene: TRBJ2-7
abundance: .
d_gene: .
CDR3nt: TGTGCCAGCAGTTCCCCGGGACACAAATCCTACGAGCAGTACTTC
CDR3aa: CASSSPGHKSYEQYF

len: 15
v_gene: TRBV7-2
j_gene: TRBJ1-5
abundance: .
d_gene: TRBD1
CDR3nt: TGTGCCAGCAGCCCGACAGGGCTGGGCAATCAGCCCCAGCATTTT
CDR3aa: CASSPTGLGNQPQHF

len: 11
v_gene: TRBV5-1
j_gene: TRBJ1-1
abundance: .
d_gene: TRBD1
CDR3nt: TGCGCCTCGACAGGGGGGCTTGAAGCTTTCTTT
CDR3aa: CASTGGLEAFF

len: 15
v_gene: TRBV2
j_gene: TRBJ1-3
abundance: .
d_gene: TRBD1
CDR3nt: TGTGCCGGCTCTCTGGACAGGGGGTCTGGAAACACCATATATTTT
CDR3aa: CAGSLDRGSGNTIYF

len: 16
v_gene: TRBV14
j_gene: TRBJ2-1
abundance: .
d_gene: .
CDR3nt: TGTGCCAGCAGCCAGGGGCTAGGTCTAGGGTACAATGAGCAGTTCTTC
CDR3aa: CASSQGLGLGYNEQFF

len: 19
v_gene: TRBV5-1
j_gene: TRBJ1-1
abundance: .
d_gene: TRBD1
CDR3nt: TGCGCCAGCAGCTTGCGGCCGGGACAGGGCAAATTCATGAACACTGAAGCTTTCTTT
CDR3aa: CASSLRPGQGKFMNTEAFF

len: 15
v_gene: TRBV7-9
j_gene: TRBJ1-6
abundance: .
d_gene: .
CDR3nt: TGTGCCAGCAACGGAGATGGATCCCTTAATTCACCCCTCCACTTT
CDR3aa: CASNGDGSLNSPLHF